Presented here are 13 T cell receptor beta chains from one specimen sequenced in a study of low-dose radiotherapy and immunotherapy resistance in tumors. Noted time point: before trial treatment. TRAV and TRBV primers primed cDNA for both TCRalpha and TCRbeta. TCRs were amplified for around 20 PCR cycles with a constant-region primer and V-primer adapter. TCRdb re-called the reads with MiXCR, one entry per CDR3 protein. The sample has roughly 60,000 distinct CDR3 sequences; 20% to 25% are singletons. The sample here was PBMCs, taken before treatment. The origin of the receptors is a male donor with prostate cancer.

This clonotype was seen many times. This chain joins TRBV5-1 and TRBJ1-5; perhaps TRBD1 as D (6 bases). This CDR3 has 16 amino acids. Trimming removed 2 bases at V and 0 bases at J, with 12 bases between. Germline CDR1 and CDR2: SGHRS and YFSETQ. CDR3 residues: CASSFGTPDSNQPQHF. In nucleotides, the CDR3 is TGCGCCAGCAGCTTCGGGACACCAGATAGCAATCAGCCCCAGCATTTT.

Judged by abundance, this clonotype is medium-sized. V usage is TRBV5-4 and J usage is TRBJ2-7; 8 bases map to TRBD1. With V trimmed by 4 bases and J by 4 bases, 10 bases remained unmatched. CDR3 length equals 15 residues. Germline lookup yields CDR1 SGHNT and CDR2 YYREEE (reference sequence). The CDR3 here is CASSRGGQDNYEQYF. The CDR3, as DNA: TGTGCCAGCAGCCGAGGGGGACAGGACAATTACGAGCAGTACTTC.

There are many counts of this clonotype. The chain combines TRBV5-1 with TRBJ2-7, with D perhaps matching TRBD2 (8 bases). Germline CDR1 reads SGHRS; CDR2 reads YFSETQ. V dropped 5 bases and J dropped 6 bases, with 21 bases sitting between them. The CDR3 has 15 residues. The CDR3 bases are TGCGCCAGCAGGCCAGACGGGAGGGGGCCGGGCGAGCAGTACTTC. This codes for CASRPDGRGPGEQYF.

The chain has TRBV7-2 and TRBJ2-3, with TRBD2 matching 11 bases. The CDR3 has 16 residues. V shed 5 bases, J shed 1 base, and the junction held 5 bases outside the gene matches. Germline loops: CDR1 SGHTA, CDR2 FQGNSA. For the CDR3, the DNA is TGTGCCAGCAGCCAGATTAGCGGGGGGGGCACAGATACGCAGTATTTT. Protein: CASSQISGGGTDTQYF. The whole variable domain, filled in from reference TRBV7-2 and TRBJ2-3, reads GAGVSQSPSNKVTEKGKDVELRCDPISGHTALYWYRQSLGQGLEFLIYFQGNSAPDKSGLPSDRFSAERTGGSVSTLTIQRTQQEDSAVYLCASSQISGGGTDTQYFGPGTRLTVL.

This CDR3 is CASSLTFGSGANVLTF. DNA of the CDR3: TGTGCCAGCAGTTTAACTTTCGGTTCTGGGGCCAACGTCCTGACTTTC. V gene TRBV28 combines with J gene TRBJ2-6; D is uncertain. CDR3 length equals 16 residues. V lost 2 bases to trimming and J lost 1 base, with 9 bases between them. The germline CDR1 and CDR2 sequences are MDHEN and SYDVKM.

This rearrangement joins TRBV13 to TRBJ2-5; tentatively, D is TRBD1 (6 bases). V dropped 1 base and J dropped 6 bases, with 21 bases sitting between them. Germline V gives CDR1 PRHDT, CDR2 FYEKMQ (reference sequence). The length of the CDR3 is 17 residues. The CDR3 loop is CASSLEATWGQRKTQYF. In nucleotides, the CDR3 is TGTGCCAGCAGCTTAGAGGCTACCTGGGGGCAGAGAAAGACCCAGTACTTC. The whole variable domain, remainder taken from reference TRBV13 and TRBJ2-5, is AAGVIQSPRHLIKEKRETATLKCYPIPRHDTVYWYQQGPGQDPQFLISFYEKMQSDKGSIPDRFSAQQFSDYHSELNMSSLELGDSALYFCASSLEATWGQRKTQYFGPGTRLLVL.

In its sample, this clonotype was seen many times. This chain connects TRBV5-1 to TRBJ2-7, with TRBD1 matching 12 bases. The CDR3 consists of 16 residues. With 4 bases clipped from V and 2 bases from J, the junction kept 7 bases outside the gene matches. Germline-derived CDR1 and CDR2 are SGHRS and YFSETQ. As DNA, the CDR3 is TGCGCCAGCAGCCACGCGGGACAGGGGGCCCCCTACGAGCAGTACTTC. Protein sequence: CASSHAGQGAPYEQYF.

The sample holds many counts of this clonotype. This chain links TRBV28 with TRBJ2-1; no clear D gene. Trimming removed 2 bases from V and 0 bases from J, with 14 bases in between. The length of the CDR3 is 17 residues. CDR1 MDHEN and CDR2 SYDVKM come from the germline V gene. The CDR3 protein is CASSLVYWSGSYNEQFF. CDR3 DNA: TGTGCCAGCAGTTTAGTGTACTGGTCCGGCTCCTACAATGAGCAGTTCTTC.

This clonotype was seen ten or more times. The V call is TRBV6-2 or TRBV6-3, the J call TRBJ1-2; D gene uncertain. This CDR3 is built from 14 residues. CDR1 MNHEY and CDR2 SVGEGT come from the germline V gene. The V end lost 0 bases, the J end lost 6 bases, and 11 bases lay between the germline ends. Here the CDR3 reads CASSYSAVDNGYTF. The CDR3, as DNA: TGTGCCAGCAGTTACTCTGCGGTGGATAATGGCTACACCTTC.

This clonotype was seen repeatedly, ten times or more. The chain is built from TRBV10-2 and TRBJ2-3; no reliable D call. The germline V and J ends were trimmed by 4 bases and 4 bases, with 15 bases remaining between them. The germline V gene has CDR1 WSHSY and CDR2 SAAADI. CDR3 length: 15 amino acids. The CDR3 spells CASSGESSPADTQYF. DNA for the CDR3: TGCGCCAGCAGTGGGGAAAGTTCCCCGGCAGATACGCAGTATTTT.

The genes are TRBV5-4 and TRBJ2-7, with TRBD1 matching 12 bases. CDR1 is SGHNT and CDR2 is YYREEE in the germline V gene (reference sequence). The CDR3 consists of 16 residues. V dropped 3 bases and J dropped 1; count of bases not matched to a gene: 5. The CDR3: CASSSGTGGRSYEQYF. The CDR3 coding sequence is TGTGCCAGCAGCTCCGGGACAGGGGGCAGATCCTACGAGCAGTACTTC.

This clonotype was seen repeatedly, ten times or more. The chain recombines TRBV5-1 with TRBJ2-7, with D possibly TRBD2 on 5 matching bases. CDR1 SGHRS and CDR2 YFSETQ come from the germline V gene. There are 12 residues in the CDR3. V gave up 2 bases and J gave up 6 bases, with 9 bases separating them. The CDR3 region has the DNA TGCGCCAGCAGCTTTTCTAGCAGCGAGCAGTACTTC. It specifies CASSFSSSEQYF.

This clonotype came up many times. The chain uses TRBV18 and TRBJ2-5; no definite D call. The CDR3 runs 13 residues. Germline lookup yields CDR1 KGHSH and CDR2 LQKENI. Trimming removed 3 bases from V and 1 base from J, with 6 bases in between. The CDR3, as DNA: TGTGCCAGCTCACCTTCCTCCCAAGAGACCCAGTACTTC. Translated, it gives CASSPSSQETQYF.